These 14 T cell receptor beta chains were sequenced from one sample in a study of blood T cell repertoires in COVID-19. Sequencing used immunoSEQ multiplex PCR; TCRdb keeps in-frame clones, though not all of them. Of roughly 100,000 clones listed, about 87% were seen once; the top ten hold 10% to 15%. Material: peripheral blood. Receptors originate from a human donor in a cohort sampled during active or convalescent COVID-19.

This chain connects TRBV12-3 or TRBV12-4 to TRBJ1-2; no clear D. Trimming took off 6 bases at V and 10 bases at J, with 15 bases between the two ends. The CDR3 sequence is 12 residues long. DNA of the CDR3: TGTGCCAGCAGCGCACTGGTTGGTCACTACACCTTC. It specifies CASSALVGHYTF.

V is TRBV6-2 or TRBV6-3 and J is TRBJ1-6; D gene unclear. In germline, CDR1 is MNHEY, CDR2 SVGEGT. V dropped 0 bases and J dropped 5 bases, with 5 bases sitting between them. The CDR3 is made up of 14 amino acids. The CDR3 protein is CASSYSAHNSPLHF. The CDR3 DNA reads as TGTGCCAGCAGTTACTCGGCCCATAATTCACCCCTCCACTTT.

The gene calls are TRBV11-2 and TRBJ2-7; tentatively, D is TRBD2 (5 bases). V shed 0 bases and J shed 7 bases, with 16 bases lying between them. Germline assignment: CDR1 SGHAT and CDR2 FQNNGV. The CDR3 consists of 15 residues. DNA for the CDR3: TGTGCCAGCAGCTTAGACGGCCTAATGTCGGGAGAGCAGTACTTC. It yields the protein CASSLDGLMSGEQYF.

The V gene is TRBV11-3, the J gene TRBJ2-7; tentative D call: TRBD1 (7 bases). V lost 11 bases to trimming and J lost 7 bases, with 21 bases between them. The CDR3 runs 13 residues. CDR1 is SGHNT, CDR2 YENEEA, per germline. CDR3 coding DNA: TGTGCCTCCCAGGGCCGGACAGGAGGGGAGCAGTACTTC. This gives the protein CASQGRTGGEQYF.

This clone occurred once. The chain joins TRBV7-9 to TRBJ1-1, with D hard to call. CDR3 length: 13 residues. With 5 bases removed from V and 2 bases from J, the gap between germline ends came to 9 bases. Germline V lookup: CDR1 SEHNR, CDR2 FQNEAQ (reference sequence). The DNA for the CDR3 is TGTGCCAGCAGCCCGAAGCCAAACACTGAAGCTTTCTTT. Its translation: CASSPKPNTEAFF.

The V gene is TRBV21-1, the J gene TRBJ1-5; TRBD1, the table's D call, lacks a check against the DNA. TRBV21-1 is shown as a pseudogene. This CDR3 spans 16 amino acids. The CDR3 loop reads CASSKSGGQAGQPQHF. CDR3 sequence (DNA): TGTGCCAGCAGCAAATCAGGGGGCCAAGCGGGTCAGCCCCAGCATTTT.

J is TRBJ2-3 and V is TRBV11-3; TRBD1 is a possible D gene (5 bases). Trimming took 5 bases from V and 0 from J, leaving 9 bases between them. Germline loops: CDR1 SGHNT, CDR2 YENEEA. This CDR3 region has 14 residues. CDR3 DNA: TGTGCCAGCAGCGTAGGGGCGAGCACAGATACGCAGTATTTT. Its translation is CASSVGASTDTQYF.

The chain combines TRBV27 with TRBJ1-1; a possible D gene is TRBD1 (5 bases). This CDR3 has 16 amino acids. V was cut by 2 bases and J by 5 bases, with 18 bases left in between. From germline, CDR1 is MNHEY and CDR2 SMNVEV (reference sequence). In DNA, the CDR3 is TGTGCCAGCAGTTTACTCTGGGGGGGGATCAAAACTGAAGCTTTCTTT. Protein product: CASSLLWGGIKTEAFF.

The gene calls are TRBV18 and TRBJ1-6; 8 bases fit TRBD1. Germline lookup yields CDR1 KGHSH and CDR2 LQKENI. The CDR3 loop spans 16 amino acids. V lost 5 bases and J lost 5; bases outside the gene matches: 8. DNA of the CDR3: TGTGCCAGCTCATCGACAGGGGTTGATAATAATTCACCCCTCCACTTT. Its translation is CASSSTGVDNNSPLHF.

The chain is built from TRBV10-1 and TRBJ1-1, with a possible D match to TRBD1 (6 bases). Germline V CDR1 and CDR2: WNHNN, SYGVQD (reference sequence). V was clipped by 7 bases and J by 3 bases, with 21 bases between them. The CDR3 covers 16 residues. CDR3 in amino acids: CASNAGASGRDTEAFF. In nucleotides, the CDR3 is TGCGCCAGCAATGCAGGGGCGTCGGGGAGAGACACTGAAGCTTTCTTT.

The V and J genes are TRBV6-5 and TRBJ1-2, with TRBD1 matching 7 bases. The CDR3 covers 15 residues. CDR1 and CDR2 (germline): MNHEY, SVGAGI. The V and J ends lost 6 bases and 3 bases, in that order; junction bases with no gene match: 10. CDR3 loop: CASRRDRLLDYGYTF. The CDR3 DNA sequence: TGTGCCAGCAGACGGGACAGACTTCTTGACTATGGCTACACCTTC.

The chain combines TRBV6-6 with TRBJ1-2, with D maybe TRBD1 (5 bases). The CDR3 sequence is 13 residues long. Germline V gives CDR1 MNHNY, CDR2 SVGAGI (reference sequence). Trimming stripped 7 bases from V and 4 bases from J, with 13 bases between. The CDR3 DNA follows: TGTGCCAGCATGGCAGGGCACCCCTATGGCTACACCTTC. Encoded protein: CASMAGHPYGYTF.

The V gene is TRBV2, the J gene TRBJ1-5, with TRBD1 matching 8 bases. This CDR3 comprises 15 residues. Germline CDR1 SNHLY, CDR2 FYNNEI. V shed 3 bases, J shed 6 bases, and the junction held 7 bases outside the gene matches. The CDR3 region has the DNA TGTGCCAGCAGTGAGGTCAGGGGGCGGAGTCAGCCCCAGCATTTT. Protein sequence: CASSEVRGRSQPQHF.

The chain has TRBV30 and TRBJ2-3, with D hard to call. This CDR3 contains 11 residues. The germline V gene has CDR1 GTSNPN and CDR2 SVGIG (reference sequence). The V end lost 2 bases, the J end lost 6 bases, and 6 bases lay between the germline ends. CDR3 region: CAWSPRDTQYF. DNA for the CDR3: TGTGCCTGGAGTCCGCGGGATACGCAGTATTTT.